The 27 T cell receptor beta chains reported below all come from one sample, sequenced in a study of early T cells in non-severe SARS-CoV-2 infection. One entry per CDR3 protein results from TCRdb running MiXCR on the 5' RACE reads. The table has some 49,000 distinct CDR3 sequences, 4% to 5% seen once; the top ten hold around 6%. Sequencing was carried out using whole blood. The receptors originated from an adult who was a healthcare worker with PCR-confirmed SARS-CoV-2 infection or an uninfected control (not recorded which).

V usage is TRBV20-1 and J usage is TRBJ2-7; D not certain. Germline V gene lookup returns CDR1 DFQATT and CDR2 SNEGSKA (reference sequence). The CDR3 runs 12 residues. V lost 1 base and J lost 0, with 4 bases in between. CDR3: CSARAVSYEQYF. The CDR3 DNA follows: TGCAGTGCTAGAGCAGTCTCCTACGAGCAGTACTTC.

This clonotype was seen at least ten times. The genes are TRBV12-3 or TRBV12-4 and TRBJ2-3, with 9 bases aligning to TRBD2. The CDR3 consists of 17 residues. Trimming removed 7 bases from V and 0 bases from J; junction bases left unmatched: 11. The CDR3: CASTTTVSGRSTDTQYF. CDR3 DNA sequence: TGTGCCAGCACCACCACCGTTAGCGGGAGAAGCACAGATACGCAGTATTTT.

This clonotype has a count of ten or more. V is TRBV6-6 and J is TRBJ1-1; D perhaps matches TRBD1 (6 bases). Germline CDR1 and CDR2: MNHNY and SVGAGI (reference sequence). Trimming stripped 5 bases from V and 1 base from J, with 14 bases between. The length of the CDR3 is 15 residues. The CDR3 DNA reads TGTGCCAGCAGTCCCAGACAGGCATCGAACACTGAAGCTTTCTTT. Translation gives CASSPRQASNTEAFF.

The chain carries TRBV6-1 and TRBJ2-1, with 8 bases aligning to TRBD1. The CDR3 totals 14 residues. The germline CDR1 and CDR2 sequences are MNHNS and SASEGT. V gave up 8 bases and J gave up 6 bases; unmatched junction bases: 9. The CDR3, as DNA: TGTGCCAGCCGTCCCGGGACAGGCGGCAATGAGCAGTTCTTC. This translates into CASRPGTGGNEQFF.

This clonotype has at least ten counts. The chain employs TRBV19 and TRBJ1-4; D is uncertain. CDR1 LNHDA and CDR2 SQIVND come from the germline V gene (reference sequence). The CDR3 sequence is 17 residues long. Trimming stripped 5 bases from V and 0 bases from J, with 16 bases between. CDR3 sequence (DNA): TGTGCCAGTAGTCCCCGGGGAAGAGCCTCAACTAATGAAAAACTGTTTTTT. It translates to CASSPRGRASTNEKLFF. The entire variable domain, with the rest obtained from reference TRBV19 and TRBJ1-4, is as follows: DGGITQSPKYLFRKEGQNVTLSCEQNLNHDAMYWYRQDPGQGLRLIYYSQIVNDFQKGDIAEGYSVSREKKESFPLTVTSAQKNPTAFYLCASSPRGRASTNEKLFFGSGTQLSVL.

At least ten counts were recorded for this clonotype. The J gene is TRBJ1-5, the V gene TRBV20-1; D ambiguous. The V end was cut by 2 bases, the J end by 4 bases, with 18 bases between. The CDR3 covers 16 residues. Germline-derived CDR1 and CDR2 are DFQATT and SNEGSKA (reference sequence). CDR3 residues: CSARPYTAFPNQPQHF. The CDR3 coding sequence is TGCAGTGCTAGACCTTACACAGCCTTCCCGAATCAGCCCCAGCATTTT.

This clonotype came up many times. The chain recombines TRBV10-3 with TRBJ1-2, with 8 bases that match TRBD1. Looked up from germline, CDR1 is ENHRY and CDR2 is SYGVKD. The CDR3 loop spans 17 amino acids. The J segment lost 0 bases and the V segment lost 3 bases, leaving 9 bases of the junction unmatched. The CDR3 spells CAISDGLLGQANYGYTF. In nucleotides, the CDR3 is TGTGCCATCAGTGACGGCCTATTGGGACAGGCTAACTATGGCTACACCTTC.

This chain uses TRBV5-1 with TRBJ1-4, with 8 positions matching TRBD1. CDR1 and CDR2 (germline): SGHRS, YFSETQ. This CDR3 has 15 amino acids. V lost 0 bases to trimming and J lost 6 bases; unmatched junction nucleotides: 4. The CDR3 reads CASSLGQGIHEKLFF. DNA for the CDR3: TGCGCCAGCAGCTTGGGACAGGGGATTCATGAAAAACTGTTTTTT.

Ten or more counts support this clonotype. This sequence joins TRBV12-3 or TRBV12-4 and TRBJ2-6; D may be TRBD1 (6 bases). V was clipped by 7 bases and J by 0 bases, with 16 bases between them. The CDR3 length is 17 residues. The CDR3 region has the DNA TGTGCCAGCACTCGACCGGACAGATACTCTGGGGCCAACGTCCTGACTTTC. This gives the protein CASTRPDRYSGANVLTF.

This clonotype occurred many times. V is TRBV10-3 and J is TRBJ2-3; 9 positions agree with TRBD2. The CDR3 runs to 15 residues. The J segment lost 2 bases and the V segment lost 5 bases, leaving 5 bases of the junction unmatched. Germline V gene data show CDR1 as ENHRY and CDR2 as SYGVKD. The CDR3 here is CAISRLAAHTDTQYF. Written as DNA, the CDR3 is TGTGCCATCAGTCGACTAGCGGCCCACACAGATACGCAGTATTTT.

This clonotype appeared a few times. The chain uses TRBV19 and TRBJ2-3; possibly TRBD1 for D (6 bases). V was shortened by 7 bases and J by 0 bases, with 14 bases between the two germline ends. CDR3 length: 15 amino acids. From germline, CDR1 is LNHDA and CDR2 SQIVND (reference sequence). Written as DNA, the CDR3 is TGTGCCAGTAAACCGGGACAAACTAGCACAGATACGCAGTATTTT. This gives the protein CASKPGQTSTDTQYF.

This clonotype came up many times. The chain couples TRBV11-2 to TRBJ1-5, with D possibly being TRBD1 (5 bases). Trimming shortened V by 0 bases and J by 7 bases, and 10 bases separated the two germline ends. The CDR3 extends over 14 amino acids. Per the germline V gene, CDR1 is SGHAT and CDR2 is FQNNGV. DNA of the CDR3: TGTGCCAGCAGCTTAGACCAGGGTTGGCAGCCCCAGCATTTT. This translates into CASSLDQGWQPQHF.

The table lists this clonotype with a few counts. This chain links TRBV3-1 with TRBJ2-7; D is unresolved. Trimming took off 1 base at V and 1 base at J, with 8 bases between the two ends. Germline values: CDR1 LGHDT, CDR2 YNNKEL (reference sequence). The CDR3 loop spans 14 amino acids. CDR3 region: CASSQGPTSYEQYF. The CDR3 DNA is TGTGCCAGCAGCCAAGGGCCGACATCCTACGAGCAGTACTTC.

This clonotype showed up many times. V gene TRBV19 combines with J gene TRBJ1-1; D not resolved. Between the trimmed V and J ends, which lost 6 bases and 0 bases, there was a span of 11 bases. Looked up from germline, CDR1 is LNHDA and CDR2 is SQIVND (reference sequence). The CDR3 sequence is 14 residues long. In nucleotides, the CDR3 is TGTGCCAGTAGCCCCCAGTTTATGAACACTGAAGCTTTCTTT. Translated: CASSPQFMNTEAFF.

This clonotype was found many times. The gene calls are TRBV3-1 and TRBJ2-7; D is unclear. V lost 4 bases, J lost 7 bases, and 17 bases lay in between. CDR3 length equals 14 residues. The V gene's germline CDR1 is LGHDT and CDR2 YNNKEL (reference sequence). This CDR3 reads CASSPSPSSFEQYF. CDR3 nucleotides: TGTGCCAGCAGCCCCTCTCCAAGCAGCTTTGAGCAGTACTTC.

In its sample, this clonotype was seen many times. The chain uses TRBV9 and TRBJ2-2; 7 bases are shared with TRBD2. V shed 3 bases, J shed 0 bases, and the junction held 8 bases outside the gene matches. Germline V gives CDR1 SGDLS, CDR2 YYNGEE. This CDR3 region has 17 residues. The CDR3 nucleotides read TGTGCCAGCAGCGCCTGGGGCCTAGCGGCGAACACCGGGGAGCTGTTTTTT. Translating it yields CASSAWGLAANTGELFF.

This clonotype has a count of ten or more. The chain links TRBV11-1 to TRBJ2-7; 8 bases are a match to TRBD2. Germline assignment: CDR1 SGHAT and CDR2 FQDESV (reference sequence). The CDR3 contains 16 residues. V trimming: 2 bases; J trimming: 1 base; junction bases outside the gene matches: 7. CDR3 bases: TGTGCCAGCAGCTTACGGAGGGCTAGCGGGTCCTACGAGCAGTACTTC. Protein: CASSLRRASGSYEQYF.

This clonotype was observed at least ten times. The V call is TRBV7-2, the J call TRBJ2-2, with 9 bases matching TRBD1. Trimming took 6 bases from V and 2 from J; bases not matched to a gene: 4. The germline V gene encodes CDR1 SGHTA and CDR2 FQGNSA. There are 15 residues in the CDR3. The CDR3: CASRSGQGNTGELFF. CDR3 nucleotide sequence: TGTGCCAGCAGGTCGGGACAGGGAAACACCGGGGAGCTGTTTTTT.

This clonotype was seen more than once but under ten times. The rearrangement uses TRBV5-1 and TRBJ1-1; perhaps TRBD1 as D (6 bases). Germline V gene lookup returns CDR1 SGHRS and CDR2 YFSETQ. This CDR3 has 18 amino acids. Trimming pared 1 base from V and 5 bases from J, leaving 24 bases between. The CDR3 nucleotides are TGCGCCAGCAGCTTGACCGTCGTGGACAGCGGAGGTGGTACTGAAGCTTTCTTT. Translation: CASSLTVVDSGGGTEAFF.

A remark on this clonotype: A much larger clone lies one base from this, so it may be a read error. This sequence joins TRBV7-8 and TRBJ2-3, with TRBD2 as a possible D gene (6 bases). This CDR3 has 16 amino acids. The ends were cut back, 1 base at V and 3 bases at J, with 14 bases in the middle. The germline gives CDR1 SGHVS, CDR2 FQNEAQ. CDR3 sequence reads: CASSLDTGEETDTQYF. In DNA form, the CDR3 reads TGTGCCAGCAGCTTAGACACGGGGGAGGAAACAGATACGCAGTATTTT.

In its sample, this clonotype was seen many times. V gene TRBV20-1 combines with J gene TRBJ2-2, with D perhaps TRBD1 or TRBD2 (5 bases each). Germline loops: CDR1 DFQATT, CDR2 SNEGSKA (reference sequence). Trimming shortened V by 1 base and J by 4 bases, and 16 bases separated the two germline ends. This CDR3 has 16 amino acids. The CDR3 region is CSARAWGTGTTGELFF. The CDR3 DNA follows: TGCAGTGCTAGAGCGTGGGGGACCGGTACCACCGGGGAGCTGTTTTTT.

This clonotype showed up just once. The junction shows a germline mismatch at one end, possibly a read error. The V and J genes are TRBV7-2 and TRBJ2-7, with 11 bases identical to TRBD2. Germline V CDR1 and CDR2: SGHTA, FQGNSA. The CDR3 totals 17 residues. CDR3 DNA: TGTGCCAGCAGCTTACGCCACATACTAGCGGGAGCATACGGGCAGTACTTC. Amino acids: CASSLRHILAGAYGQYF.

This clonotype was detected only a few times. This rearrangement joins TRBV10-3 to TRBJ2-3, with D perhaps being TRBD1 or TRBD2 (5 bases each). Germline CDR1 ENHRY, CDR2 SYGVKD. Trimming removed 4 bases from V and 0 bases from J, with 8 bases in between. The CDR3 runs 14 residues. CDR3 coding DNA: TGTGCCATCAGTGTGGGGGTAAGCACAGATACGCAGTATTTT. Its translation: CAISVGVSTDTQYF.

There are a few counts of this clonotype. V usage is TRBV11-3 and J usage is TRBJ1-1, with 8 bases identical to TRBD1. The CDR3 is 13 amino acids. J was trimmed by 3 bases and V by 5 bases; bases with no gene match: 2. Looked up from germline, CDR1 is SGHNT and CDR2 is YENEEA. The DNA of the CDR3 is TGTGCCAGCAGCACAGGGGGTGACACTGAAGCTTTCTTT. Translating gives CASSTGGDTEAFF.

This clonotype was detected ten times or more. The CDR3, as DNA: TGCAGCGCGGGACCCGGGACCTACGAGCAGTACTTC. Its protein is CSAGPGTYEQYF. This sequence joins TRBV29-1 and TRBJ2-7; perhaps D is TRBD1 or TRBD2 (5 bases each). Trimming removed 7 bases at V and 2 bases at J, with 12 bases between. There are 12 residues in the CDR3. The germline V gene has CDR1 SQVTM and CDR2 ANQGSEA.

The rearrangement joins TRBV18 to TRBJ2-5; TRBD1 matches at 7 bases. Germline loops: CDR1 KGHSH, CDR2 LQKENI. The CDR3 is made up of 14 amino acids. Trimming removed 2 bases from V and 5 bases from J; junction bases left unmatched: 5. The CDR3 DNA follows: TGTGCCAGCTCACCAACACAGGGGCAGGAGACCCAGTACTTC. Amino acids: CASSPTQGQETQYF.

The chain couples TRBV12-3 or TRBV12-4 to TRBJ1-6; 7 nucleotides align to TRBD1. CDR3 size: 14 residues. V lost 3 bases, J lost 7 bases, and 3 bases stayed unmatched. Here the CDR3 DNA reads TGTGCCAGCAGTTTTTTACAGGGGAATTCACCCCTCCACTTT. Its translation: CASSFLQGNSPLHF.